This T cell receptor beta chain comes out of a study of T cell responses to AZD1222 COVID-19 vaccine. This table comes from immunoSEQ multiplex PCR, and its TCRdb copy is limited to in-frame clones, with some not included. This table has tens of thousands of clones, nearly 90% appearing once. This clone was observed once. Germline assignment: CDR1 SGHTA and CDR2 FQGTGA. V shed 3 bases and J 3 bases; nucleotides not matched to a gene: 9. The CDR3 length is 16 residues. The sequenced sample was peripheral blood, obtained on day 0 of AZD1222 vaccination. The J gene is TRBJ2-3, the V gene TRBV7-3; 7 nucleotides align to TRBD2. The TCR was taken from an adult in good health. This CDR3 reads CASSFRPSGATDTQYF. Here the CDR3 DNA reads TGTGCCAGCAGCTTCCGGCCTAGCGGAGCTACAGATACGCAGTATTTT.